A selection of T cell receptor beta chains follows, all from one sample in a study of OX40 agonist ivuxolimab in advanced cancers. Sequenced by immunoSEQ multiplex PCR; TCRdb stores in-frame clones only, minus some. The sample lists 90,000 or so clones; roughly nine tenths were seen once. The sample consisted of CD4+ or CD8+ T cells sorted from blood, taken in a trial of the OX40 agonist ivuxolimab. The receptors here all came from an adult with an advanced solid tumor such as melanoma, head and neck, liver or kidney cancer. The CDR3 runs from the conserved cysteine through the conserved F or W. D genes are given only for firm matches. The size entry is marked missing in some rows and otherwise reads once, few, many or a size class.

>TRBD2|TRBV7-2|TRBJ2-1|.
CASSTTSGRGEQFF
TGTGCCAGCAGCACGACTAGCGGGAGGGGTGAGCAGTTCTTC
>.|TRBV10-3|TRBJ2-3|.
CAISGGPNRGDTQYF
TGTGCCATCAGTGGGGGACCCAATCGGGGGGATACGCAGTATTTT
>.|TRBV2|TRBJ1-2|.
CAGHMGGASGYTF
TGTGCCGGACACATGGGGGGCGCGAGTGGCTACACCTTC
>.|TRBV7-9|TRBJ2-7|.
CASSLLRSPYEQYF
TGTGCCAGCAGCTTATTGAGGAGCCCCTACGAGCAGTACTTC
>TRBD2|TRBV4-2|TRBJ2-1|.
CASSQDQLAGASSYNEQFF
TGTGCCAGCAGCCAAGATCAACTAGCGGGAGCGAGCTCCTACAATGAGCAGTTCTTC
>.|TRBV10-1|TRBJ1-1|.
CASSESSGARGTEAFF
TGCGCCAGCAGTGAGTCGTCCGGGGCCCGGGGCACTGAAGCTTTCTTT
>.|TRBV11-2|TRBJ2-4|.
CASSLLGYKNIQYF
TGTGCCAGCAGCTTACTAGGGTATAAAAACATTCAGTACTTC
>TRBD1|TRBV5-1|TRBJ2-7|.
CASSSTGQGPYEQYF
TGCGCCAGCAGCTCTACTGGACAGGGCCCCTACGAGCAGTACTTC
>.|TRBV5-1|TRBJ2-5|.
CASSLVAVRAVGETQYF
TGCGCCAGCAGCTTGGTAGCGGTCAGGGCGGTGGGGGAGACCCAGTACTTC
>TRBD2|TRBV4-1|TRBJ2-5|.
CASSQVASGSPETQYF
TGCGCCAGCAGCCAAGTTGCTAGCGGGAGTCCGGAGACCCAGTACTTC
>TRBD2|TRBV19|TRBJ2-3|.
CASSLQAGGGSDTQYF
TGTGCCAGTAGTCTTCAAGCGGGAGGAGGGTCAGATACGCAGTATTTT
>TRBD1|TRBV19|TRBJ2-4|.
CASSISGQEYF
TGTGCCAGTAGTATCTCGGGACAGGAGTACTTC
>.|TRBV10-1|TRBJ2-3|.
CASSDTSGGTQYF
TGCGCCAGCAGTGATACCAGCGGTGGTACGCAGTATTTT
>.|TRBV28|TRBJ2-1|.
CASSSSIATSYNEQFF
TGTGCCAGCAGTTCCTCCATTGCGACCTCCTACAATGAGCAGTTCTTC
>.|TRBV11-1|TRBJ2-3|.
CASSLNRRMSTDTQYF
TGTGCCAGCAGCTTAAACCGTAGGATGAGCACAGATACGCAGTATTTT
>.|TRBV30|TRBJ1-2|.
CAWSVPRGYGYTF
TGTGCCTGGAGTGTACCCCGGGGATATGGCTACACCTTC
>.|TRBV19|TRBJ2-1|once
CASSVRWPSEQFF
TGTGCCAGTAGTGTCCGATGGCCAAGTGAGCAGTTCTTC
>.|TRBV11-2|TRBJ1-1|.
CASSLDWGRVMMNTEAFF
TGTGCCAGCAGCTTAGATTGGGGGCGGGTTATGATGAACACTGAAGCTTTCTTT
>.|TRBV5-1|TRBJ1-1|.
CASSREGTGDTEAFF
TGCGCCAGCAGCCGAGAGGGAACTGGGGACACTGAAGCTTTCTTT
>.|TRBV6-5|TRBJ2-1|.
CASSYRGGAATWQFF
TGTGCCAGCAGTTACCGGGGAGGTGCAGCGACTTGGCAGTTCTTC
>TRBD1|TRBV2|TRBJ1-4|.
CASNRGEKLFF
TGTGCCAGCAACAGGGGTGAAAAACTGTTTTTT
>TRBD2|TRBV18|TRBJ2-1|.
CASSPPLAGGFGEQFF
TGTGCCAGCTCACCACCGCTAGCGGGAGGATTTGGTGAGCAGTTCTTC
>.|TRBV6-6|TRBJ2-7|.
CASSLRGRGGYYEQYF
TGTGCCAGCAGTTTAAGAGGCCGGGGTGGCTACTACGAGCAGTACTTC
>TRBD1|TRBV10-3|TRBJ2-1|.
CAISDHRGEQFF
TGTGCCATCAGTGACCACAGGGGTGAGCAGTTCTTC
>TRBD1|TRBV7-9|TRBJ1-1|.
CASSLAPAGTGFAEAFF
TGTGCCAGCAGCTTAGCACCTGCCGGGACAGGCTTCGCTGAAGCTTTCTTT
>TRBD2|TRBV27|TRBJ2-2|once
CASSFEWGGSPPGELFF
TGTGCCAGCAGTTTTGAGTGGGGCGGGAGCCCCCCCGGGGAGCTGTTTTTT
>.|TRBV6-1|TRBJ1-4|few
CASTDGVSNEKLFF
TGTGCCAGCACCGACGGGGTTTCTAATGAAAAACTGTTTTTT
>.|TRBV5-4|TRBJ2-5|.
CASSLGGGIGETQYF
TGTGCCAGCAGCTTGGGCGGCGGAATAGGAGAGACCCAGTACTTC
>TRBD2|TRBV27|TRBJ2-5|.
CASSPGLAGIETQYF
TGTGCCAGCAGTCCAGGACTAGCGGGAATAGAGACCCAGTACTTC
>.|TRBV18|TRBJ2-3|once
CASSPRGSDTDTQYF
TGTGCCAGCTCACCACGTGGTTCAGACACAGATACGCAGTATTTT
>.|TRBV6-6|TRBJ2-7|.
CASSYGGPPGF
TGTGCCAGCAGTTACGGGGGACCGCCAGGCTTC
>TRBD2|TRBV5-5|TRBJ2-2|few
CASRKGLAGNTGELFF
TGTGCCAGCAGAAAAGGACTAGCGGGCAACACCGGGGAGCTGTTTTTT
>.|TRBV5-1|TRBJ1-2|.
CASSLVSTAPYGYTF
TGCGCCAGCAGCTTGGTCTCAACAGCGCCCTATGGCTACACCTTC
>TRBD1|TRBV28|TRBJ1-2|once
CATTQGAQRGYTF
TGTGCCACCACCCAGGGGGCGCAACGTGGCTACACCTTC
>.|TRBV11-3|TRBJ1-1|.
CASSRGAQGEAFF
TGTGCCAGCAGCCGCGGGGCCCAAGGCGAAGCTTTCTTT
>.|TRBV11-2|TRBJ2-3|.
CASSLTTDTQYF
TGTGCCAGCAGCCTAACTACAGATACGCAGTATTTT
>.|TRBV5-1|TRBJ1-1|.
CASTPTQGLNTEAFF
TGCGCCAGCACACCCACCCAGGGATTGAACACTGAAGCTTTCTTT
>.|TRBV7-2|TRBJ2-1|.
CASSLDCAAEQFF
TGTGCCAGCAGCTTAGATTGCGCGGCTGAGCAGTTCTTC
>.|TRBV5-1|TRBJ2-7|once
CASSLQGPPVYEQYF
TGCGCCAGCAGCTTGCAGGGGCCGCCGGTGTACGAGCAGTACTTC
>.|TRBV5-1|TRBJ1-1|.
CASSLEGSGGITEAFF
TGCGCCAGCAGCTTGGAGGGATCTGGGGGAATCACTGAAGCTTTCTTT
>.|TRBV19|TRBJ2-1|.
CASSIEGFNEQFF
TGTGCCAGTAGTATAGAAGGGTTCAATGAGCAGTTCTTC
>.|TRBV9|TRBJ2-1|.
CASSVGPAIGIDEQFF
TGTGCCAGCAGCGTAGGGCCCGCGATTGGGATTGATGAGCAGTTCTTC